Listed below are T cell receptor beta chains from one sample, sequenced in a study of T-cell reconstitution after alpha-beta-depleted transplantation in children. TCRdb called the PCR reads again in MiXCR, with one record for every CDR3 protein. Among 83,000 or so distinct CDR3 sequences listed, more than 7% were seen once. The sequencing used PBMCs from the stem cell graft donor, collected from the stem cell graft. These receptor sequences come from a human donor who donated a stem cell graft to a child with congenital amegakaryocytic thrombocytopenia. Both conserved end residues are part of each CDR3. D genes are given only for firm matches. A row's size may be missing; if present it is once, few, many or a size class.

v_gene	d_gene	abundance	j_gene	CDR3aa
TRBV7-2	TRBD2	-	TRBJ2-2	CASSLTSGGLGSGELFF
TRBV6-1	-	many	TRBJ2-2	CASLLFAGELFF
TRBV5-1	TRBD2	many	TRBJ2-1	CASTPTSGEVNEQFF
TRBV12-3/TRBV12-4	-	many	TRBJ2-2	CASSLRFGEWTTGELFF
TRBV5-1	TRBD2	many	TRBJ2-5	CASRQLAGDQETQYF
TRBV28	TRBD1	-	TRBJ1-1	CASSLQGAEAFF
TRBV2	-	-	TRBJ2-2	CASSSTSSIYTGELFF
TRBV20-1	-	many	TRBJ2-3	CSARFLSTDTQYF
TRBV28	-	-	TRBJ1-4	CASSSPGDNEKLFF
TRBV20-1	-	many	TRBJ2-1	CSAGGGAPDEQFF
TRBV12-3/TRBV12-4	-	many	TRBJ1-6	CASSLRGHGDSPLHF
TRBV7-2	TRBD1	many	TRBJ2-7	CASSPDRGSYEQYF
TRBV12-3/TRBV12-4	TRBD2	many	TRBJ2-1	CASSRLRTSNEQFF
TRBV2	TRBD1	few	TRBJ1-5	CASSERTGVDQPQHF
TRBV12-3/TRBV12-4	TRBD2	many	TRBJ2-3	CASSFGGTPSDTQYF
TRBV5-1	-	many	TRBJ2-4	CASSPATGNIQYF
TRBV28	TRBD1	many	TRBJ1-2	CASSLSRDRGRSGGYTF
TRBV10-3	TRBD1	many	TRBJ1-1	CAAGNRGLSEAFF
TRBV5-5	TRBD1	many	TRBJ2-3	CASSSTGGDTQYF
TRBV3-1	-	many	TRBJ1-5	CASSITENQPQHF
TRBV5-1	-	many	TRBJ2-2	CASSLGLLARLGTGELFF
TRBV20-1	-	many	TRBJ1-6	CSALLGFLHF